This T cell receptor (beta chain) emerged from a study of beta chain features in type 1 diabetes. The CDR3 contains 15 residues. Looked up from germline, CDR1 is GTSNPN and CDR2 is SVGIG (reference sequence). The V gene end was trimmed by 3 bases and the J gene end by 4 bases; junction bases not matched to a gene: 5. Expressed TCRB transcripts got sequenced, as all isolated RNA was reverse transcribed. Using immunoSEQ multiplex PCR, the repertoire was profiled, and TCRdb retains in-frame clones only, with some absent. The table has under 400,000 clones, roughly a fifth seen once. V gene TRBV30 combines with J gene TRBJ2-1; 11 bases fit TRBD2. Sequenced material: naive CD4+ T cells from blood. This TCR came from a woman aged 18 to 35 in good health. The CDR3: CAWSRLAGFYNEQFF. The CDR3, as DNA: TGTGCCTGGAGCAGACTAGCGGGATTTTACAATGAGCAGTTCTTC.